The rows below give T cell receptor beta chains drawn from one sample of a study of cytomegalovirus exposure and HLA in healthy donors. The protocol was immunoSEQ multiplex PCR, while the TCRdb copy is restricted to in-frame clones and leaves out a portion. Here the sample spans 150,000 to 200,000 clones, about four fifths being singletons. Sequencing was performed on PBMCs. The receptors stem from a woman between 18 and 29 years old in good health and CMV-seropositive. The CDR3 runs from the conserved cysteine through the conserved F or W. The D gene is left open where the match is weak. Size values are once, few and many counts, or a class for expanded clones, and some rows have none.

DNA	CDR3	D	J	V	size	length
TGTGCCGGAATGGACAGGGTAGTCGAGCAGTACTTC	CAGMDRVVEQYF	-	TRBJ2-7	TRBV21-1	-	12
TGTGCCAGCAGCCCGGGACTAGCAGGATCGGTTGAGCAGTTCTTC	CASSPGLAGSVEQFF	TRBD2	TRBJ2-1	TRBV11-2	-	15
TGTGCCAGCAGTGAGGTCCCCGGGACATACTACGAGCAGTACTTC	CASSEVPGTYYEQYF	-	TRBJ2-7	TRBV6-1	-	15
TGTGCCAGCAGCTTAGTTCCGAGCTCCTACAATGAGCAGTTCTTC	CASSLVPSSYNEQFF	-	TRBJ2-1	TRBV7-8	-	15
TGTGCCAGCAGCCAAGGACAGGGGGCACATGAGACCCAGTACTTC	CASSQGQGAHETQYF	TRBD1	TRBJ2-5	TRBV5-4	-	15
TGCAGCGTTGAAAGGGGGATTCGGGCGGTCAACTATGGCTACACCTTC	CSVERGIRAVNYGYTF	-	TRBJ1-2	TRBV29-1	-	16
TGCGCCAGCAGCTTGCGTCAGGGCGACAATGAGCAGTTCTTC	CASSLRQGDNEQFF	-	TRBJ2-1	TRBV5-1	-	14
TGCGCCAGCAGCTTGCGGGGACTAGCGGGGGATACGCAGTATTTT	CASSLRGLAGDTQYF	TRBD2	TRBJ2-3	TRBV5-1	-	15
TGCAGTGCAACCTTGGGGGGCGAGCAGTACTTC	CSATLGGEQYF	-	TRBJ2-7	TRBV20-1	-	11
TGCGCCAGCAGCCAACCGGGACAGGGGTTCGAGCAGTACTTC	CASSQPGQGFEQYF	TRBD1	TRBJ2-7	TRBV4-1	-	14
TGTGCCAGCAGCAAGGGGTCAGGTACTGGAAACACCATATATTTT	CASSKGSGTGNTIYF	-	TRBJ1-3	TRBV7-6	once	15
TGTGCCAGCAGTTACTCGAATCAACTTCAAGCTTTCTTT	CASSYSNQLQAFF	-	TRBJ1-1	TRBV6-5	once	13
TGTGCCAGCTCACCTCAGGGGAACACTGGAAACACCATATATTTT	CASSPQGNTGNTIYF	-	TRBJ1-3	TRBV18	many	15
TGTGCCAGCAGCAAGGACAGGAACACTGAAGCTTTCTTT	CASSKDRNTEAFF	-	TRBJ1-1	TRBV7-7	-	13
TGTGCCAGCACTACAGGGTCGGTCGAGCAGTACTTC	CASTTGSVEQYF	-	TRBJ2-7	TRBV2	-	12
TGCGCCAGCAGCCAAGAGGGAGGCCATGGGGCTTCACCCCTCCACTTT	CASSQEGGHGASPLHF	-	TRBJ1-6	TRBV4-3	-	16
TGTGCCACCAGCAGGGGGGGAGCGGGGCCCTCCTACGAGCAGTACTTC	CATSRGGAGPSYEQYF	TRBD2	TRBJ2-7	TRBV15	-	16
TGCGCCAGCAGCCGCCGGTGGGCTCTGAGTGGCTACACCTTC	CASSRRWALSGYTF	-	TRBJ1-2	TRBV4-1	-	14
TGTGCCACCAGCAGAGGCTTTGAGGTAGCGGGAGCAGATACGCAGTATTTT	CATSRGFEVAGADTQYF	TRBD2	TRBJ2-3	TRBV15	-	17
TGTGCGACAGCAGGTGGTTCGGACAGGGGAGGAGAGGAGACCCAGTACTTC	CATAGGSDRGGEETQYF	TRBD1	TRBJ2-5	TRBV27	-	17
TGTGCCAGCAGTCCGACAGGGGCCGGCTACACCTTC	CASSPTGAGYTF	TRBD1	TRBJ1-2	TRBV6-5	-	12
TGCGCCAGCAGCCAAGGAGGAAACGGGGGAAAACTGTTTTTT	CASSQGGNGGKLFF	-	TRBJ1-4	TRBV4-1	once	14
TGTGCTAGTGGTTCATCAGGGATGGGGGAGACCCAGTACTTC	CASGSSGMGETQYF	-	TRBJ2-5	TRBV12-5	-	14
TGCAGTGCTTGGGGCTCCTATGGCTACACCTTC	CSAWGSYGYTF	-	TRBJ1-2	TRBV20-1	few	11
TGTGCCAGCCGTAGGAACACTGAAGCTTTCTTT	CASRRNTEAFF	-	TRBJ1-1	TRBV27	-	11